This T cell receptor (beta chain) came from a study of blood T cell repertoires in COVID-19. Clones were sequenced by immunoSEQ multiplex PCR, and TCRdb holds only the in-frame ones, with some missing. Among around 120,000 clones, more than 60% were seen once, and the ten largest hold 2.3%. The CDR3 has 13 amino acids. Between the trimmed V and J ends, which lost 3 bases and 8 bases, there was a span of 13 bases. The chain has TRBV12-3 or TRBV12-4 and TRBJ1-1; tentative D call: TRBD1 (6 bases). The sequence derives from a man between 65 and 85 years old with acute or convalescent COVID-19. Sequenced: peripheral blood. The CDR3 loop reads CASSFSGQIEAFF. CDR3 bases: TGTGCCAGCAGTTTCAGTGGACAGATAGAAGCTTTCTTT.